This T cell receptor beta chain derives from a study of cytomegalovirus exposure and HLA in healthy donors. Looking at the study overall: Per a later analysis, the roughly 690 first-cohort and 95 to 150 validation repertoires shared one platform.

For this clone: Its target is unknown.

Using immunoSEQ multiplex PCR, the repertoire was profiled, and TCRdb retains in-frame clones only, with some absent. Among hundreds of thousands of clones, around four fifths were seen once, and the ten largest hold around 5.4%. The V gene end was trimmed by 4 bases and the J gene end by 6 bases; junction bases not matched to a gene: 16. CDR1 MDHEN and CDR2 SYDVKM come from the germline V gene. CDR3 size: 18 residues. Study-wide points: In vitro experiments confirmed that a few CMV-associated chains were specific for CMV antigens. Cytomegalovirus association was assigned to about 150 TCR beta chains.

The material sequenced was PBMCs. The V call is TRBV28, the J call TRBJ2-7; 12 nucleotides line up with TRBD2. The receptor was isolated from a woman younger than 30 in good health and CMV-seronegative. CDR3 amino acids: CASSSPLGASGRVGEQYF. In DNA form, the CDR3 reads TGTGCCAGCAGTTCCCCCTTGGGGGCTAGCGGGAGGGTCGGCGAGCAGTACTTC. Combining the CDR3 with reference TRBV28 and TRBJ2-7 gives the whole variable domain DVKVTQSSRYLVKRTGEKVFLECVQDMDHENMFWYRQDPGLGLRLIYFSYDVKMKEKGDIPEGYSVSREKKERFSLILESASTNQTSMYLCASSSPLGASGRVGEQYFGPGTRLTVT.